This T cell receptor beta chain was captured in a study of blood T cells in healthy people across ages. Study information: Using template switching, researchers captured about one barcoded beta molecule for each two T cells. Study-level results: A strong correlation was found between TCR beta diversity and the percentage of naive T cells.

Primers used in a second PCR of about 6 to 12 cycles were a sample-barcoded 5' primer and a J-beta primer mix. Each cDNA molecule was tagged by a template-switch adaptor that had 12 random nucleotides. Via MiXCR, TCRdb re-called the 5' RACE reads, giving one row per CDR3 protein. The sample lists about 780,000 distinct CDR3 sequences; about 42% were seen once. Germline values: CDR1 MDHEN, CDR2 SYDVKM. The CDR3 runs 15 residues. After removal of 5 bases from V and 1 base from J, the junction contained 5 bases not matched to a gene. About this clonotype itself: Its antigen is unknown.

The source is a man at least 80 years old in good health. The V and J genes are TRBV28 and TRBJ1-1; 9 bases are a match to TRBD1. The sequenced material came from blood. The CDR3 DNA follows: TGTGCCAGCAGTGGCCCGACAGGGGGGAACACTGAAGCTTTCTTT. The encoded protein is CASSGPTGGNTEAFF.